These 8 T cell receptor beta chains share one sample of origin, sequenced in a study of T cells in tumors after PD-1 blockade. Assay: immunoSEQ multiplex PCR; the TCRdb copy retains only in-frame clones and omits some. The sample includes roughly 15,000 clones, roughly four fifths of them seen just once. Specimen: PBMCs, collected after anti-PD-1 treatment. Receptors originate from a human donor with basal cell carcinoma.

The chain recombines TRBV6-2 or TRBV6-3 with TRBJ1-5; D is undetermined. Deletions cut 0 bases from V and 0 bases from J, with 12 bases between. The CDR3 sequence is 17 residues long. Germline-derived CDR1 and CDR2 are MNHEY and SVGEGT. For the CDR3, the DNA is TGTGCCAGCAGTTACTCGACTCGATGGGATAGCAATCAGCCCCAGCATTTT. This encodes CASSYSTRWDSNQPQHF.

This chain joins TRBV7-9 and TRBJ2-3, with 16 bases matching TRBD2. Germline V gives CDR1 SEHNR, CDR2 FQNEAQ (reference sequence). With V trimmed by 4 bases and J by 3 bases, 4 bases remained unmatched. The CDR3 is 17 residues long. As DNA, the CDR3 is TGTGCCAGCAGCTCGGGACTAGCGGGAGGGTCGACAGATACGCAGTATTTT. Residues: CASSSGLAGGSTDTQYF.

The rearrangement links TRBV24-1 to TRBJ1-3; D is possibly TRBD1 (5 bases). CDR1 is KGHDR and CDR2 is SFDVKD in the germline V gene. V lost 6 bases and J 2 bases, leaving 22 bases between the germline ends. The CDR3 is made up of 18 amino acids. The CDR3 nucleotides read TGTGCCACCAGTCACCGGACATTCCGTCCACGGACTGGAAACACCATATATTTT. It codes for CATSHRTFRPRTGNTIYF.

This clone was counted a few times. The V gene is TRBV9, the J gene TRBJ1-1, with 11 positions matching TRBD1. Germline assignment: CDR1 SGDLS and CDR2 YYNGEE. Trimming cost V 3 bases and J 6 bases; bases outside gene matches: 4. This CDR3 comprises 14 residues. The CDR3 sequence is CASSGGQGVSEAFF. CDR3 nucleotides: TGTGCCAGCAGCGGGGGACAGGGGGTGTCTGAAGCTTTCTTT.

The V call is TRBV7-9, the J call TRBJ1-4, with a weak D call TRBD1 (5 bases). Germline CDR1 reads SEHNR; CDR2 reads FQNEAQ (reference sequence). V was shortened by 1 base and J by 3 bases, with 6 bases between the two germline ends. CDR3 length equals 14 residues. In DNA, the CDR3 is TGTGCCAGCAGCTTAGGCAGGGCTAATGAAAAACTGTTTTTT. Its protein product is CASSLGRANEKLFF.

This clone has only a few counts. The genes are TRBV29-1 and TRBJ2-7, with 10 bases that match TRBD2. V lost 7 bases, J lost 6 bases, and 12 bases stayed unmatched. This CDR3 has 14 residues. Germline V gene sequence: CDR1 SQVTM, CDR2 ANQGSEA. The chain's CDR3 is CSASLAGVFGEQYF. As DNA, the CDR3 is TGCAGCGCATCCCTAGCGGGAGTCTTTGGCGAGCAGTACTTC.

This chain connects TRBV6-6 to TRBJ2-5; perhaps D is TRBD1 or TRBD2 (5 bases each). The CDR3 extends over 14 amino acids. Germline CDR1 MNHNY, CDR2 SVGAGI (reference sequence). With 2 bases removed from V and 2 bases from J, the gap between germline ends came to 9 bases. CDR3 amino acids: CASSYGTVQETQYF. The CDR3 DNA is TGTGCCAGCAGTTACGGGACGGTACAAGAGACCCAGTACTTC.

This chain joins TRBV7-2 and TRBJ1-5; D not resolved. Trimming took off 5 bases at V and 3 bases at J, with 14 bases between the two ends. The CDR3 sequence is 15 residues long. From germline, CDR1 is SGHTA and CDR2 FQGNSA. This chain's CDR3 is CASSPQSGINQPQHF. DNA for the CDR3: TGTGCCAGCAGCCCTCAAAGTGGCATCAATCAGCCCCAGCATTTT.